This T cell receptor beta chain was profiled in a study of T cells in Graves' hyperthyroidism and ophthalmopathy. Disease duration under 2 months; hyperthyroidism patients were aged 18 to 65. Germline loops: CDR1 LNHDA, CDR2 SQIVND (reference sequence). With V trimmed by 7 bases and J by 13 bases, 10 bases remained unmatched. CDR3 length: 12 amino acids. RNA transcripts served as the template for amplifying TCR beta CDR3 regions. The study used the HTBI primer set for a first-round RT-PCR of the TCR CDR3. TCRdb processed the multiplex PCR reads anew with MiXCR; each CDR3 protein has one entry. The table records under 350,000 distinct CDR3 sequences, about 20% of them present only once. Study conclusions and caveats: Ophthalmopathy got predicted by the model a median roughly 6.1 months before its onset.

Concerning this clonotype itself: As yet, its antigen is unknown.

The specimen was blood. This TCR came from a woman in her forties or fifties with Graves' hyperthyroidism. V gene TRBV19 combines with J gene TRBJ1-1, with 9 bases fitting TRBD1. The CDR3 loop reads CASNTGTGQRFF. The CDR3 bases are TGTGCCAGTAATACCGGGACAGGGCAGCGTTTCTTT.